Below, 18 T cell receptor beta chains from the same sample are listed, as sequenced in a study of beta chain features in type 1 diabetes. The whole isolated RNA underwent reverse transcription, so sequencing captured expressed TCRB transcripts. The method was immunoSEQ multiplex PCR; TCRdb's version includes in-frame clones alone and lacks a portion of them. The sample contains about 260,000 clones, around 68% of which appear only once. Sequencing was done on a sample of naive CD4+ T cells from blood. Receptors were obtained from a man aged 25-40 years in good health.

This clone was counted only a few times. V is TRBV28 and J is TRBJ2-5; D is uncertain. This CDR3 spans 11 amino acids. Germline values: CDR1 MDHEN, CDR2 SYDVKM. The V and J ends lost 6 bases and 5 bases respectively, with 7 bases between them. In DNA, the CDR3 is TGTGCCAGCAGAGGGTGGGAGACCCAGTACTTC. Encoded protein: CASRGWETQYF.

This chain joins TRBV10-3 and TRBJ2-5; the match to TRBD1 covers 8 bases. The CDR3 contains 16 residues. Trimming removed 3 bases from V and 2 bases from J; junction bases left unmatched: 8. Germline CDR1 reads ENHRY; CDR2 reads SYGVKD. CDR3 nucleotide sequence: TGTGCCATCAGTGAAATAGGACAGGGTCGACAAGAGACCCAGTACTTC. This sequence encodes CAISEIGQGRQETQYF.

This chain links TRBV30 with TRBJ2-3, with D unclear. Trimming took 0 bases from V and 2 from J, leaving 12 bases between them. The length of the CDR3 is 15 residues. Germline CDR1 and CDR2: GTSNPN and SVGIG (reference sequence). The CDR3 sequence is CAWSVPIRYTDTQYF. Written as DNA, the CDR3 is TGTGCCTGGAGTGTACCTATCCGCTACACAGATACGCAGTATTTT.

The rearrangement uses TRBV30 and TRBJ1-2; 8 nucleotides match TRBD1. J lost 4 bases, V lost 4 bases, and 8 bases had no gene match. CDR1 and CDR2 from the germline V gene are GTSNPN and SVGIG (reference sequence). The CDR3 is 14 amino acids. CDR3 residues: CAWTGTGRTYGYTF. The CDR3 DNA is TGTGCCTGGACCGGGACAGGCCGTACCTATGGCTACACCTTC.

The chain combines TRBV29-1 with TRBJ1-1; D call uncertain. Per the germline V gene, CDR1 is SQVTM and CDR2 is ANQGSEA. Trimming stripped 4 bases from V and 4 bases from J, with 4 bases between. The CDR3 is 10 residues long. The CDR3 protein is CSVGVTEAFF. The CDR3 DNA reads as TGCAGCGTTGGAGTCACTGAAGCTTTCTTT.

This chain connects TRBV29-1 to TRBJ2-7, with D possibly being TRBD1 (5 bases). The CDR3 is 12 residues long. CDR1 and CDR2 from the germline V gene are SQVTM and ANQGSEA. Trimming left V 3 bases short and J 6 bases short, with 12 bases between. As DNA, the CDR3 is TGCAGCGTTGAGCCACGGCAGGGCGAGCAGTACTTC. The encoded protein is CSVEPRQGEQYF.

This clone has more than one count but fewer than ten. The V call is TRBV29-1, the J call TRBJ2-1; D is unclear. This CDR3 spans 14 amino acids. V lost 4 bases, J lost 2 bases, and 12 bases lay in between. The germline V gene has CDR1 SQVTM and CDR2 ANQGSEA. The CDR3 region has the DNA TGCAGCGTTGGAGAGGCGAAAGCCTACAATGAGCAGTTCTTC. This sequence encodes CSVGEAKAYNEQFF.

The CDR3 reads CSVEDRGTGTEAFF. The CDR3 bases are TGCAGCGTTGAAGATCGGGGGACGGGGACTGAAGCTTTCTTT. The chain links TRBV29-1 to TRBJ1-1, with D maybe TRBD1 (5 bases). The germline gives CDR1 SQVTM, CDR2 ANQGSEA. The CDR3 runs to 14 residues. Trimming stripped 0 bases from V and 5 bases from J, with 13 bases between.

The chain links TRBV29-1 to TRBJ2-3; D remains unclear. The germline V gene has CDR1 SQVTM and CDR2 ANQGSEA. The CDR3 has 13 residues. The V and J ends lost 5 bases and 4 bases respectively, with 13 bases between them. In DNA form, the CDR3 reads TGCAGCGTTTCAAGCGACTTCGCAGATACGCAGTATTTT. Amino acid sequence: CSVSSDFADTQYF.

The V and J genes are TRBV15 and TRBJ2-7; 7 bases map to TRBD1. With V trimmed by 5 bases and J by 3 bases, 10 bases remained unmatched. Germline lookup yields CDR1 LNHNV and CDR2 YYDKDF (reference sequence). This CDR3 comprises 15 residues. The CDR3 loop reads CATSFSPGQNYEQYF. For the CDR3, the DNA is TGTGCCACCAGCTTTTCTCCGGGACAGAACTACGAGCAGTACTTC.

The rearrangement links TRBV7-2 to TRBJ2-3; 10 nucleotides match TRBD2. Germline values: CDR1 SGHTA, CDR2 FQGNSA. The junction had 6 bases not matched to a gene; V was cut back by 5 bases and J by 4 bases. The CDR3 consists of 15 residues. The CDR3 sequence is CASSARTSGADTQYF. The DNA of the CDR3 is TGTGCCAGCAGCGCCAGGACTAGCGGTGCAGATACGCAGTATTTT.

To note about this clone: Its ends do not fully match the called genes, so a read error is possible. V and J are TRBV4-1 and TRBJ2-4; 8 nucleotides line up with TRBD2. CDR1 and CDR2 (germline): MGHRA, YSYEKL. The CDR3 runs to 16 residues. The CDR3, as DNA: TGCGCCAGCAGCCAAGGAGACGGGAGGGCCAGAAACATTCAGTACTTC. It is translated as CASSQGDGRARNIQYF.

The rearrangement joins TRBV7-2 to TRBJ2-6; 7 bases line up with TRBD1. V lost 6 bases to trimming and J lost 4 bases; unmatched junction nucleotides: 6. Per the germline V gene, CDR1 is SGHTA and CDR2 is FQGNSA. This CDR3 comprises 15 residues. In DNA, the CDR3 is TGTGCCAGCAGTTACACAGGGGCCGGGGCCAACGTCCTGACTTTC. Its protein product is CASSYTGAGANVLTF.

This clone was recorded once. One junction end disagrees with the germline gene, perhaps due to a read error. The chain has TRBV29-1 and TRBJ2-5; D is unresolved. Looked up from germline, CDR1 is SQVTM and CDR2 is ANQGSEA. The CDR3 totals 14 residues. CDR3 sequence: CSGEDYWSQETQYF. DNA of the CDR3: TGCAGCGGTGAAGATTACTGGAGCCAAGAGACCCAGTACTTC. The full variable domain, rest sourced from reference TRBV29-1 and TRBJ2-5, is SAVISQKPSRDICQRGTSLTIQCQVDSQVTMMFWYRQQPGQSLTLIATANQGSEATYESGFVIDKFPISRPNLTFSTLTVSNMSPEDSSIYLCSGEDYWSQETQYFGPGTRLLVL.

This clone was seen only a few times. V usage is TRBV29-1 and J usage is TRBJ2-2; D is uncertain. V dropped 4 bases and J dropped 5 bases, with 8 bases sitting between them. The CDR3 runs to 12 residues. Germline CDR1 reads SQVTM; CDR2 reads ANQGSEA. CDR3 bases: TGCAGCGTTGGCCCCCAAACCGGGGAGCTGTTTTTT. Translated, it gives CSVGPQTGELFF.

V is TRBV7-2 and J is TRBJ2-3; D is unresolved. V was pared by 5 bases and J by 11 bases, with 11 bases between. Germline values: CDR1 SGHTA, CDR2 FQGNSA. This CDR3 is built from 11 residues. The CDR3 protein is CASSPTSRQYF. The CDR3 coding sequence is TGTGCCAGCAGCCCCACCTCCCGGCAGTATTTT. Using reference TRBV7-2 and TRBJ2-3 for the parts outside the CDR3, the full variable domain is GAGVSQSPSNKVTEKGKDVELRCDPISGHTALYWYRQSLGQGLEFLIYFQGNSAPDKSGLPSDRFSAERTGGSVSTLTIQRTQQEDSAVYLCASSPTSRQYFGPGTRLTVL.

This clone appeared a single time. Other DNA sequences in this sample translate to the same CDR3. The chain recombines TRBV5-4 with TRBJ2-3, with 10 positions matching TRBD2. Trimming removed 2 bases from V and 3 bases from J; junction bases left unmatched: 3. Germline-derived CDR1 and CDR2 are SGHNT and YYREEE (reference sequence). The CDR3 loop spans 15 amino acids. The CDR3, as DNA: TGTGCCAGCAGCTTAGGAGCGGGAGGGACAGATACGCAGTATTTT. Translating it yields CASSLGAGGTDTQYF.

The chain combines TRBV29-1 with TRBJ2-7, with D tentatively TRBD2 (6 bases). This CDR3 contains 14 residues. V was clipped by 6 bases and J by 4 bases, with 19 bases between them. The germline V gene encodes CDR1 SQVTM and CDR2 ANQGSEA. The CDR3 DNA is TGCAGCGTCTTTTTACGATCCCGGGGGTACGAGCAGTACTTC. Translation gives CSVFLRSRGYEQYF.